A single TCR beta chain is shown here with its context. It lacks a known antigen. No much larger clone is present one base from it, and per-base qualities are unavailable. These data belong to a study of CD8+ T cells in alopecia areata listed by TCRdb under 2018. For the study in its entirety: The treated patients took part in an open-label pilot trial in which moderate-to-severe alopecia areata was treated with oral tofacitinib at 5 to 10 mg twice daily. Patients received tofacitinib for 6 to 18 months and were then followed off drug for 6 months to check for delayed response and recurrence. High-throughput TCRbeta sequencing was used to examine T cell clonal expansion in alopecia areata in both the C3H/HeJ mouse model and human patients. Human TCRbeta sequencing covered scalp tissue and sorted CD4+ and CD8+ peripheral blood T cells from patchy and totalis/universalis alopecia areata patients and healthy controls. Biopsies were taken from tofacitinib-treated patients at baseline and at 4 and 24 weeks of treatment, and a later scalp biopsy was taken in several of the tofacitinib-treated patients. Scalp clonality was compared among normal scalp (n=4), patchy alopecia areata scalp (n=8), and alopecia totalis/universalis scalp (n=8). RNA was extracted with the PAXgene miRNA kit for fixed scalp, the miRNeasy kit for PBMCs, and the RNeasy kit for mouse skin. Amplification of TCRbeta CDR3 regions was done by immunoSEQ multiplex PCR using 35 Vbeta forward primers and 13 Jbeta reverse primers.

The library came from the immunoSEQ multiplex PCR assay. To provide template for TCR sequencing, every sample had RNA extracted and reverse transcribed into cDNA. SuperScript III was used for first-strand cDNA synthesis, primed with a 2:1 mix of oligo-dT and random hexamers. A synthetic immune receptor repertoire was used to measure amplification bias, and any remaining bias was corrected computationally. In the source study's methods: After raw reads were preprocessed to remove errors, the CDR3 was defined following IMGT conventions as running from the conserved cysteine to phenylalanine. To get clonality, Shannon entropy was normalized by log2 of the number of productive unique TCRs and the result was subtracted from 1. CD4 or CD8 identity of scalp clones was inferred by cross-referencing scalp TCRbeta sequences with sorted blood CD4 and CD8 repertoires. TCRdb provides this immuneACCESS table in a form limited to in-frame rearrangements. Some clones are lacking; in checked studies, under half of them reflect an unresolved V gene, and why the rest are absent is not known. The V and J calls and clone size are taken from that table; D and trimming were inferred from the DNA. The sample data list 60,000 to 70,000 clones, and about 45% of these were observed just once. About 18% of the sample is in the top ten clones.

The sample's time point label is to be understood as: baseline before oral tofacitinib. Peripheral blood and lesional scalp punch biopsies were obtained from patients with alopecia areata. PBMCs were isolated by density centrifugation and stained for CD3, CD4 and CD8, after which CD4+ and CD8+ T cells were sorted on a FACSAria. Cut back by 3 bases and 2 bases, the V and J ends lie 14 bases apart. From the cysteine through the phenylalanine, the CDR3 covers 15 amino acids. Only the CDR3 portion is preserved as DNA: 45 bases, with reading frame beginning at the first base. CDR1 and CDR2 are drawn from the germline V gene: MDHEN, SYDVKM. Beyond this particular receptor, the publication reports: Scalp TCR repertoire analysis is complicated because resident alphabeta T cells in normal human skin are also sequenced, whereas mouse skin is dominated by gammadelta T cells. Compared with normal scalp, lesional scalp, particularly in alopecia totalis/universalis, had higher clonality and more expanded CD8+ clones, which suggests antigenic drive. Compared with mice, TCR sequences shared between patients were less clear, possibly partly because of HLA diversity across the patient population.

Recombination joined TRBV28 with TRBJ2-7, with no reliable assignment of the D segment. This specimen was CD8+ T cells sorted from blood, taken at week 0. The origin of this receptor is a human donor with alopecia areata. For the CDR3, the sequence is CASSLGREITYEQYF. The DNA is TGTGCCAGCAGTTTGGGAAGGGAAATAACCTACGAGCAGTACTTC. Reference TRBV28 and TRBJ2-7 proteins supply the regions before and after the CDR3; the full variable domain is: DVKVTQSSRYLVKRTGEKVFLECVQDMDHENMFWYRQDPGLGLRLIYFSYDVKMKEKGDIPEGYSVSREKKERFSLILESASTNQTSMYLCASSLGREITYEQYFGPGTRLTVT.